This T cell receptor beta chain is from a study of HIV-infected patients and healthy controls. CDR1 MDHEN and CDR2 SYDVKM come from the germline V gene. The CDR3 loop spans 14 amino acids. The ends were cut back, 6 bases at V and 0 bases at J, with 9 bases in the middle. cDNA was made from roughly 500 ng RNA using alpha and beta constant primers. Separate chain-specific third strand synthesis with multiplexing indices produced the alpha and beta libraries. Each CDR3 protein is one row after TCRdb ran MiXCR on the 5' RACE reads. The sample carries 15,000 to 20,000 distinct CDR3 sequences, around 8.3% recorded once. Whole blood was used without fractionation, so all unsorted peripheral T cells were included. This clonotype is medium-sized (0.01 to 0.1%) by share.

The chain carries TRBV28 and TRBJ2-4; D is uncertain. Specimen: blood. The TCR comes from an adult in good health. CDR3 region: CASSRNLAKNIQYF. For the CDR3, the DNA is TGTGCCAGCAGCAGGAATCTAGCCAAAAACATTCAGTACTTC.